What follows are 19 T cell receptor beta chains derived from one specimen sequenced in a study of blood T cells in healthy people across ages. It was with a sample-barcoded 5' primer and a J-beta primer mix that a second PCR of roughly 6 to 12 cycles was run. TCRdb re-derived calls from the 5' RACE reads in MiXCR, one entry per CDR3 protein. The repertoire holds 800,000 to 950,000 distinct CDR3 sequences, with approximately 32% as singletons. The sample also formed part of further work on T cells of mothers and their children.

Specimen: blood. These receptors were collected from a woman in her 40s in good health.

This clonotype was recorded at least ten times. The chain combines TRBV5-1 with TRBJ1-2, with D possibly TRBD1 on 5 matching bases. This CDR3 is 15 amino acids long. From germline, CDR1 is SGHRS and CDR2 YFSETQ. Trimming left V 3 bases short and J 1 base short, with 13 bases between. CDR3 in amino acids: CASSSRTPGNYGYTF. CDR3 DNA sequence: TGCGCCAGCAGCTCCAGGACACCTGGTAACTATGGCTACACCTTC.

This clonotype occurred a few times. J is TRBJ1-2 and V is TRBV7-9; TRBD1 matches at 12 bases. This CDR3 comprises 14 residues. Germline CDR1 SEHNR, CDR2 FQNEAQ (reference sequence). J gave up 8 bases and V 5 bases, and 6 bases lay outside the gene matches. This chain's CDR3 is CASSRDRGLWGYTF. DNA of the CDR3: TGTGCCAGCAGCCGGGACAGGGGGCTTTGGGGCTACACCTTC.

This chain uses TRBV20-1 with TRBJ1-5, with D perhaps matching TRBD1 (5 bases). V gave up 5 bases and J gave up 0 bases, with 8 bases separating them. Germline assignment: CDR1 DFQATT and CDR2 SNEGSKA (reference sequence). This CDR3 is 13 amino acids long. CDR3 DNA: TGCAGTGCTGGGGGTCCTAGCAATCAGCCCCAGCATTTT. This encodes CSAGGPSNQPQHF.

This clonotype has a handful of counts. This chain links TRBV27 with TRBJ2-3; D is uncertain. Germline-derived CDR1 and CDR2 are MNHEY and SMNVEV (reference sequence). V was cut by 3 bases and J by 0 bases, with 10 bases left in between. This CDR3 contains 15 residues. The CDR3, as DNA: TGTGCCAGCAGTTTGGTTTCGACTAGCACAGATACGCAGTATTTT. Protein sequence: CASSLVSTSTDTQYF.

This clonotype was counted once. The chain carries TRBV7-9 and TRBJ2-1; the D is unclear. V was shortened by 3 bases and J by 6 bases, with 12 bases between the two germline ends. The CDR3 runs to 14 residues. Per germline, CDR1 SEHNR and CDR2 FQNEAQ (reference sequence). The CDR3 DNA reads as TGTGCCAGCAGCTTTCCCTACCGGACCAATGAGCAGTTCTTC. Its protein is CASSFPYRTNEQFF.

This clonotype was recorded a few times. V gene TRBV4-3 combines with J gene TRBJ2-4, with TRBD1 identical over 11 bases. The last part of the DNA fits TRBJ2-7 better; the J call may be wrong. CDR1 is LGHNA, CDR2 YSLEER, per germline. There are 15 residues in the CDR3. The DNA for the CDR3 is TGCGCCAGCAGCCAAGCTCGGGACAGGGGGTACGAGCAGTACTTC. Its translation: CASSQARDRGYEQYF.

This clonotype occurred once. The rearrangement joins TRBV6-1 to TRBJ1-2; the match to TRBD1 covers 8 bases. The CDR3 covers 15 residues. V shed 7 bases, J shed 1 base, and the junction held 8 bases outside the gene matches. Germline CDR1 and CDR2: MNHNS and SASEGT. DNA of the CDR3: TGTGCCAGCACGGGAAGACAGGGGCTTAACTATGGCTACACCTTC. It codes for CASTGRQGLNYGYTF.

This sequence joins TRBV6-4 and TRBJ1-2, with 8 bases that match TRBD1. The CDR3 consists of 13 residues. The V gene's germline CDR1 is MRHNA and CDR2 SNTAGT. Unmatched junction bases numbered 8, after V lost 6 bases and J lost 8 bases. Here the CDR3 reads CASSGQGRGGYTF. DNA of the CDR3: TGTGCCAGCAGCGGACAGGGCCGAGGCGGCTACACCTTC.

This clonotype was seen only a few times. This chain uses TRBV12-5 with TRBJ2-1; D is possibly TRBD2 (5 bases). The V gene lost 1 base and the J gene lost 7 bases, with 8 bases spanning the gap. There are 13 residues in the CDR3. Germline V gene data show CDR1 as LGHNT and CDR2 as FRNRAP. The CDR3 DNA reads as TGTGCTAGTGGTTTGGAGGGAGATAATGAGCAGTTCTTC. The encoded protein is CASGLEGDNEQFF.

The chain uses TRBV20-1 and TRBJ2-1, with 10 bases aligning to TRBD2. The CDR3 is 17 residues long. Germline lookup yields CDR1 DFQATT and CDR2 SNEGSKA (reference sequence). V shed 1 base, J shed 5 bases, and the junction held 11 bases outside the gene matches. The CDR3 protein is CSARVPSGSPGNNEQFF. CDR3 coding DNA: TGCAGTGCTAGAGTTCCTAGCGGGAGTCCTGGCAACAATGAGCAGTTCTTC.

This sequence joins TRBV5-4 and TRBJ2-1; 10 bases are shared with TRBD2. CDR3 length: 16 residues. Germline-derived CDR1 and CDR2 are SGHNT and YYREEE (reference sequence). Unmatched junction bases numbered 8, after V lost 4 bases and J lost 4 bases. CDR3 DNA sequence: TGTGCCAGCAGCACAAAGCGGGGGGGCCGATACAATGAGCAGTTCTTC. Amino acid sequence: CASSTKRGGRYNEQFF.

The gene calls are TRBV12-3 or TRBV12-4 and TRBJ1-1, with a possible D match to TRBD1 (5 bases). CDR3 length equals 13 residues. Trimming cost V 5 bases and J 10 bases, with 17 bases left between them. The CDR3 loop reads CASSHPQGGGAFF. In DNA, the CDR3 is TGTGCCAGCAGTCACCCTCAGGGCGGCGGAGCTTTCTTT.

The table lists this clonotype with many counts. V and J are TRBV7-2 and TRBJ2-5; D is possibly TRBD2 (5 bases). The CDR3 runs to 14 residues. Trimming took 6 bases from V and 5 from J, leaving 16 bases between them. Germline V lookup: CDR1 SGHTA, CDR2 FQGNSA. CDR3 DNA sequence: TGTGCCAGCAGTAATGTCCGGGGTGGGGAGACCCAGTACTTC. This sequence encodes CASSNVRGGETQYF.

A few counts support this clonotype. J is TRBJ2-7 and V is TRBV7-8, with D possibly matching TRBD2 (6 bases). Per germline, CDR1 SGHVS and CDR2 FQNEAQ. This CDR3 spans 14 amino acids. Between the trimmed V and J ends, which lost 3 bases and 5 bases, there was a span of 14 bases. CDR3 sequence reads: CASSFSAGRNEQYF. In DNA, the CDR3 is TGTGCCAGCAGCTTCTCCGCGGGGCGGAACGAGCAGTACTTC.

This clonotype has a handful of counts. The chain has TRBV3-1 and TRBJ2-7, with 7 nucleotides matching TRBD2. Germline V lookup: CDR1 LGHDT, CDR2 YNNKEL (reference sequence). This CDR3 comprises 16 residues. Trimming at V came to 2 bases and at J to 1 base, leaving 8 bases not matched to a gene. The CDR3 DNA reads TGTGCCAGCAGCCAAAGTGGCGGGGGTGCTTCCTACGAGCAGTACTTC. Translated: CASSQSGGGASYEQYF.

This clonotype appeared a few times. The gene calls are TRBV4-1 and TRBJ2-7; D is unclear. The DNA end is a closer match to TRBJ2-5, so the J assignment may be wrong. The CDR3 contains 15 residues. Germline V gene sequence: CDR1 MGHRA, CDR2 YSYEKL. CDR3 sequence (DNA): TGCGCCAGCAGCCAAAGTGACTGGGCGGCAGAGACCCAGTACTTC. Its protein product is CASSQSDWAAETQYF.

The chain links TRBV4-1 to TRBJ2-7, with TRBD2 matching 11 bases. This CDR3 is built from 16 residues. CDR1 MGHRA and CDR2 YSYEKL come from the germline V gene. J gave up 4 bases and V 3 bases, and 8 bases lay outside the gene matches. CDR3 DNA sequence: TGCGCCAGCAGCCACGGCCTAGCGGGGGGCCGGTACGAGCAGTACTTC. Residues: CASSHGLAGGRYEQYF.

This clonotype was recorded a few times. The chain couples TRBV6-6 to TRBJ2-7; TRBD1 is a possible D gene (7 bases). The CDR3 has 15 residues. V lost 0 bases and J lost 5, with 14 bases in between. Per the germline V gene, CDR1 is MNHNY and CDR2 is SVGAGI (reference sequence). CDR3 bases: TGTGCCAGCAGTTACTCAGGAGGGGGCCCCCACGAGCAGTACTTC. Translation gives CASSYSGGGPHEQYF.

This clonotype was counted ten times or more. V usage is TRBV2 and J usage is TRBJ2-7; D may be TRBD1 (6 bases). The CDR3 sequence is 14 residues long. The germline V and J ends were trimmed by 6 bases and 5 bases, with 17 bases remaining between them. The germline V gene has CDR1 SNHLY and CDR2 FYNNEI. CDR3 protein: CASRRQGISDEQYF. DNA for the CDR3: TGTGCCAGCAGGCGGCAGGGGATTTCGGACGAGCAGTACTTC.